A single T cell receptor beta chain is shown here with its context. CDR1 and CDR2 (germline): MDHEN, SYDVKM. Losses at the gene ends were 7 bases for V and 8 bases for J; bases not matched to a gene: 12. The CDR3 contains 14 residues. Source study methods: Reference gene primers were amplified, and this amplification served to estimate nucleated cell counts. The table came from immunoSEQ multiplex PCR; TCRdb's copy has only in-frame clones and leaves some out. For V, J and clone size, that table is used; D and trimming come from the DNA. Among some 150,000 clones listed, 75% to 85% were seen once. This sample is part of a study of blood T cell repertoires in COVID-19. Study context: There were acute and convalescent COVID-19 samples, and they came from the United States, Italy and Spain. The analysed material was cDNA or gDNA that came from T cells, B-cell-depleted T cells, or PBMCs.

This TCR was recovered from a woman of 80 years or more with acute or convalescent COVID-19. The chain combines TRBV28 with TRBJ1-2, with 8 positions matching TRBD1. Input material: peripheral blood. The CDR3 is CASIRAWTGIGYTF. The CDR3 DNA is TGTGCCAGCATTCGGGCGTGGACAGGGATCGGCTACACCTTC.